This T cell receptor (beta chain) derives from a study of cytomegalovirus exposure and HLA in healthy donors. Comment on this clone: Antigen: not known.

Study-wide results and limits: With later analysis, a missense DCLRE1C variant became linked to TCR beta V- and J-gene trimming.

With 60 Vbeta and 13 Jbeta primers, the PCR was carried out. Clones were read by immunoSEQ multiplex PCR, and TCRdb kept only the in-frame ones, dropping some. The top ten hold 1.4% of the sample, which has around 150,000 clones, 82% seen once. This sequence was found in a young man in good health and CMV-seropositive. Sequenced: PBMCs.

The CDR3 here is CASSGTGTTEAFF. The CDR3 DNA reads TGTGCCAGCTCAGGAACAGGTACCACTGAAGCTTTCTTT. This chain uses TRBV18 with TRBJ1-1; D perhaps matches TRBD1 (5 bases). V shed 5 bases and J shed 4 bases, with 11 bases lying between them. The germline V gene encodes CDR1 KGHSH and CDR2 LQKENI. This CDR3 is 13 amino acids long.